Presented here are 4 T cell receptor beta chains from one specimen sequenced in a study of blood T cells in healthy people across ages. Next came a second PCR, run for about 7 to 12 cycles, which used a sample-barcoded 5' primer along with a J-beta primer mix. TCRdb re-called the 5' RACE reads through MiXCR, storing one row per CDR3 protein. The sample has 1,500,000 or so distinct CDR3 sequences; approximately 59% are singletons. Sequencing used blood. These receptors were taken from a man younger than 35 in good health.

About this clonotype: It may be a read error: a sequence one base away is much more abundant. The V and J genes are TRBV6-1 and TRBJ2-7; D ambiguous. The germline gives CDR1 MNHNS, CDR2 SASEGT. The CDR3 sequence is 12 residues long. CDR3 nucleotide sequence: TGTGTCACACTCGGCAGATTATGCGAGCAGTACTTC. This translates into CVTLGRLCEQYF.

This chain joins TRBV12-3 or TRBV12-4 and TRBJ1-1; D gene uncertain. With 6 bases removed from V and 1 base from J, the gap between germline ends came to 9 bases. There are 13 residues in the CDR3. DNA for the CDR3: TGTGCCAGCAGCCCCCGGGAGAACACTGAAGCTTTCTTT. The encoded protein is CASSPRENTEAFF.

V usage is TRBV4-1 and J usage is TRBJ2-7; 8 nucleotides line up with TRBD2. Germline V gene lookup returns CDR1 MGHRA and CDR2 YSYEKL. This CDR3 spans 16 amino acids. Unmatched junction bases numbered 7, after V lost 1 base and J lost 2 bases. As DNA, the CDR3 is TGCGCCAGCAGCCAAGCTTTAGGACTAGCAACCTACGAGCAGTACTTC. As protein: CASSQALGLATYEQYF.

This chain joins TRBV27 and TRBJ1-2; 8 bases are shared with TRBD1. Germline CDR1 MNHEY, CDR2 SMNVEV (reference sequence). After removal of 5 bases from V and 4 bases from J, the junction contained 6 bases not matched to a gene. This CDR3 contains 14 residues. In DNA, the CDR3 is TGTGCCAGCAGTACGACAGGGGACGGCTATGGCTACACCTTC. Residues: CASSTTGDGYGYTF.